This T cell receptor beta chain comes out of a study of CD8 T cells in ankylosing spondylitis. Study results and limitations: A motif in TCR beta, a set of fewer than ten highly homologous variants, appeared characteristic of ankylosing spondylitis blood.

This clonotype was counted a few times. The antigen is unknown. Germline loops: CDR1 MGHDK, CDR2 SYGVNS. CDR3 length: 14 residues. V was trimmed by 1 base and J by 8 bases, leaving 14 bases between them. TCRdb re-derived calls from the 5' RACE reads in MiXCR, one entry per CDR3 protein. Altogether a few hundred thousand distinct CDR3 sequences are present, 6.5% to 10% being singletons, with the ten largest covering more than 12%. Material for sequencing was blood, either unsorted or a sorted T cell fraction (not recorded which). The TCR was taken from a male donor with ankylosing spondylitis. This chain links TRBV25-1 with TRBJ1-1; tentatively, D is TRBD1 (5 bases). The CDR3 coding sequence is TGTGCCAGCAGTGAATTTACAGTCGGGGGAGAAGCTTTCTTT. Protein: CASSEFTVGGEAFF. The variable domain in full, with the rest retrieved from reference TRBV25-1 and TRBJ1-1, is EADIYQTPRYLVIGTGKKITLECSQTMGHDKMYWYQQDPGMELHLIHYSYGVNSTEKGDLSSESTVSRIRTEHFPLTLESARPSHTSQYLCASSEFTVGGEAFFGQGTRLTVV.